Below are 12 T cell receptor beta chains sequenced from a single sample in a study of early T cells in non-severe SARS-CoV-2 infection (dated by TCRdb to the early 2020s). The library came from 5' RACE. The data were produced on a NextSeq 500. Starting from the raw public reads, TCRdb applied fastp trimming at Q25, assembled clones with MiXCR and retained in-frame beta chains. Identical CDR3 proteins give one entry, which carries the most common genes and DNA. The sample table holds tens of thousands of distinct CDR3 sequences, of which 11% were seen once. Of the sample, 6.4% is held by the ten largest clones. Sequencing used whole blood. The receptors were gathered from an adult who was a healthcare worker with PCR-confirmed SARS-CoV-2 infection or an uninfected control (not recorded which).

This clonotype was seen repeatedly, ten times or more. Compared with germline, one end of the junction differs, possibly owing to a read error. J is TRBJ2-3 and V is TRBV5-1, with no clear D. The CDR3 spans 11 residues. CDR1 is SGHRS, CDR2 YFSETQ, per germline. The CDR3 DNA follows: TGTGCCAGCAGTTTCACAGATACGCAGTATTTT. Its protein product is CASSFTDTQYF.

CDR3 in amino acids: CASSLRYNTEAFF. CDR3 nucleotides: TGTGCCAGCAGCTTGAGGTACAACACTGAAGCTTTCTTT. The chain has TRBV5-5 and TRBJ1-1; no definite D call. The CDR3 sequence is 13 residues long. Germline loops: CDR1 SGHKS, CDR2 YYEKEE (reference sequence). Trimming shortened V by 1 base and J by 2 bases, and 6 bases separated the two germline ends.

This chain links TRBV28 with TRBJ1-2, with a weak D call TRBD1 (6 bases). CDR1 is MDHEN and CDR2 is SYDVKM in the germline V gene. V lost 10 bases to trimming and J lost 3 bases, with 21 bases between them. The CDR3 runs 15 residues. The CDR3 DNA reads TGTGCCATCCCCAGACTACAGGGTGACGACTATGGCTACACCTTC. It codes for CAIPRLQGDDYGYTF.

A few counts support this clonotype. The rearrangement joins TRBV23-1 to TRBJ2-1; D gene uncertain. TRBV23-1 is classed as an ORF, of uncertain function. This CDR3 spans 14 amino acids. With 9 bases removed from V and 6 bases from J, the gap between germline ends came to 18 bases. The CDR3 sequence is CARSIFLESNEQFF. The CDR3 nucleotides are TGCGCCAGGTCTATTTTCCTAGAGAGCAATGAGCAGTTCTTC.

This clonotype occurred a few times. V gene TRBV28 combines with J gene TRBJ2-5, with D uncertain. Looked up from germline, CDR1 is MDHEN and CDR2 is SYDVKM. Trimming stripped 6 bases from V and 7 bases from J, with 24 bases between. This CDR3 spans 16 amino acids. The CDR3 DNA follows: TGTGCCAGCAGCCGGTTTCTTGGGCTAAACCCGGGGACCCAGTACTTC. As protein: CASSRFLGLNPGTQYF.

This clonotype was observed a single time. The J gene is TRBJ2-2, the V gene TRBV12-3 or TRBV12-4; D is possibly TRBD2 (5 bases). The CDR3 consists of 18 residues. The V end was cut by 6 bases, the J end by 5 bases, with 25 bases between. CDR3: CASSLGLEYGGPTGELFF. As DNA, the CDR3 is TGTGCCAGCAGCCTAGGCCTAGAGTATGGAGGTCCTACCGGGGAGCTGTTTTTT.

In its sample, this clonotype was seen many times. The J gene is TRBJ2-1, the V gene TRBV11-2; 8 bases fit TRBD2. Germline assignment: CDR1 SGHAT and CDR2 FQNNGV. The V gene end was trimmed by 5 bases and the J gene end by 8 bases; junction bases not matched to a gene: 23. The CDR3 is 19 residues long. The CDR3 spells CASSPTLSSGIGGSYEQFF. The CDR3, as DNA: TGTGCCAGCAGCCCTACCCTGAGTAGCGGGATTGGGGGGAGTTATGAGCAGTTCTTC.

This chain uses TRBV7-9 with TRBJ2-1; D not resolved. CDR1 and CDR2 from the germline V gene are SEHNR and FQNEAQ (reference sequence). Between the trimmed V and J ends, which lost 3 bases and 7 bases, there was a span of 16 bases. This CDR3 has 15 residues. The CDR3 here is CASSLLRRPLNEQFF. DNA for the CDR3: TGTGCCAGCAGCTTGCTGCGTCGTCCTCTTAATGAGCAGTTCTTC.

There are a few counts of this clonotype. This chain joins TRBV28 and TRBJ2-1; 8 bases agree with TRBD1. CDR1 and CDR2 from the germline V gene are MDHEN and SYDVKM. V dropped 7 bases and J dropped 2; count of bases not matched to a gene: 7. The CDR3 totals 15 residues. The CDR3 loop reads CASIPGQGPYNEQFF. In DNA form, the CDR3 reads TGTGCCAGCATTCCCGGACAGGGCCCCTACAATGAGCAGTTCTTC.

Comment on this clonotype: This sequence may be a read error, since a much larger clone differs from it by one base. The rearrangement uses TRBV28 and TRBJ2-7; TRBD2 agrees at 7 bases. CDR1 MDHEN and CDR2 SYDVKM come from the germline V gene. The trim removed 11 bases at V and 4 bases at J, leaving 8 bases unmatched. The CDR3 is 12 residues long. CDR3 DNA sequence: TGTGCCTGCAAGGGCGGGAGTTACGAGCAGTACTTC. This gives the protein CACKGGSYEQYF.

This clonotype showed up many times. The genes are TRBV11-2 and TRBJ2-5; TRBD2 agrees at 12 bases. Per germline, CDR1 SGHAT and CDR2 FQNNGV. With V trimmed by 5 bases and J by 1 base, 8 bases remained unmatched. This CDR3 has 17 amino acids. The DNA for the CDR3 is TGTGCCAGCAGCAGTCGGACTAGCGGGACGTTCCAAGAGACCCAGTACTTC. As protein: CASSSRTSGTFQETQYF.

There are a few counts of this clonotype. The chain is built from TRBV20-1 and TRBJ2-2, with TRBD2 matching over 7 bases. This CDR3 is built from 16 residues. Germline V gene data show CDR1 as DFQATT and CDR2 as SNEGSKA (reference sequence). V shed 0 bases and J 4 bases; nucleotides not matched to a gene: 8. The CDR3 sequence is CSARDPRGRATGELFF. CDR3 sequence (DNA): TGCAGTGCTAGAGATCCTAGAGGGAGGGCCACCGGGGAGCTGTTTTTT.